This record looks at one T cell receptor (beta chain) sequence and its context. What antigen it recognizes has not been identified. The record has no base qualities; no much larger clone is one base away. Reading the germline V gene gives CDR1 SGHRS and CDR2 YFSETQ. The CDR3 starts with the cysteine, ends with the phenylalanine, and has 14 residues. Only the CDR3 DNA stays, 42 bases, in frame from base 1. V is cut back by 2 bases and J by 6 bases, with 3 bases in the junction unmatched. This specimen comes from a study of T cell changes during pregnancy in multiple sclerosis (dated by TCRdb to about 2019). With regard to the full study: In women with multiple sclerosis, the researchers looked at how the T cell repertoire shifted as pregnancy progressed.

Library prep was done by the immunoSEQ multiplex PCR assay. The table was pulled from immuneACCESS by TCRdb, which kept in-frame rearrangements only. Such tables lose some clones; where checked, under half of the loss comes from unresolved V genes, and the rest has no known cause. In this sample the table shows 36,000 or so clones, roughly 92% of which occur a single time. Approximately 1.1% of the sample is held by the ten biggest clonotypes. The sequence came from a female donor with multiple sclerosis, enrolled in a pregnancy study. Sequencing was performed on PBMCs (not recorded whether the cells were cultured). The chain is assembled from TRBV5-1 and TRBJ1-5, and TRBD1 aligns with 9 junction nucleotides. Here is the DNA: TGCGCCAGCAGCTTTGAACAGGGGGCTCAGCCCCAGCATTTT. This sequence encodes CASSFEQGAQPQHF.